This passage covers 5 T cell receptor beta chains from one sample sequenced in a study of blood T cell repertoires in COVID-19. Some clones are missing from TCRdb's copy, which holds only in-frame ones; the method was immunoSEQ multiplex PCR. The sample includes about 240,000 clones, roughly 82% of them seen just once. The sequenced material came from peripheral blood. The receptor source for this set is an elderly man with acute or convalescent COVID-19.

In the case of this clone: This specimen includes other DNA sequences encoding the same CDR3. The chain couples TRBV18 to TRBJ2-3, with 9 bases fitting TRBD2. This CDR3 region has 16 residues. The ends lost 1 base at V and 1 base at J; junction bases unmatched: 3. Germline CDR1 is KGHSH and CDR2 is LQKENI. The CDR3 region has the DNA TGTGCCAGCTCACCACAGGGCGGGGGGGGCACAGATACGCAGTATTTT. It specifies CASSPQGGGGTDTQYF.

The chain combines TRBV18 with TRBJ2-5; TRBD1 matches at 7 bases. The CDR3 covers 14 residues. Germline V gene sequence: CDR1 KGHSH, CDR2 LQKENI. Losses at the gene ends were 1 base for V and 3 bases for J; bases not matched to a gene: 2. As DNA, the CDR3 is TGTGCCAGCTCACCACGACAGGGCGAAGAGACCCAGTACTTC. This gives the protein CASSPRQGEETQYF.

The chain combines TRBV6-5 with TRBJ2-7, with 10 bases aligning to TRBD1. The ends lost 4 bases at V and 6 bases at J; junction bases unmatched: 6. Germline-derived CDR1 and CDR2 are MNHEY and SVGAGI. The CDR3 runs 14 residues. The CDR3 DNA reads as TGTGCCAGCAGTTCGACAGGGGGCCTCGTCGAGCAGTACTTC. Protein: CASSSTGGLVEQYF.

V gene TRBV19 combines with J gene TRBJ1-2, with 8 bases identical to TRBD1. Germline CDR1 and CDR2: LNHDA and SQIVND (reference sequence). The V gene end was trimmed by 5 bases and the J gene end by 3 bases; junction bases not matched to a gene: 5. This CDR3 spans 14 amino acids. CDR3 nucleotides: TGTGCCAGTAGTCACCAGGGGGCTCACTATGGCTACACCTTC. This gives the protein CASSHQGAHYGYTF.

This clone was detected only once. The chain couples TRBV28 to TRBJ2-1, with D possibly matching TRBD2 (6 bases). V was clipped by 6 bases and J by 4 bases, with 10 bases between them. This CDR3 is 13 amino acids long. CDR1 is MDHEN and CDR2 is SYDVKM in the germline V gene. CDR3 nucleotide sequence: TGTGCCAGCAGCGCGGCGGGGTACAATGAGCAGTTCTTC. This translates into CASSAAGYNEQFF.